This T cell receptor beta chain was identified in a study of blood T cell repertoires in COVID-19. V dropped 2 bases and J dropped 0 bases, with 8 bases sitting between them. Per germline, CDR1 LGHDT and CDR2 YNNKEL (reference sequence). CDR3 length: 15 residues. This clone was detected only a few times. While infection was still active, Seattle patients were enrolled and then followed longitudinally. In the original processing: Reference gene primer amplification gave nucleated cell count estimates. Clones were sequenced by immunoSEQ multiplex PCR, and TCRdb holds only the in-frame ones, with some missing. That table furnishes V, J and clone size, whereas the DNA furnished D and trimming. The repertoire holds about 230,000 clones, with roughly 85% as singletons.

The chain combines TRBV3-1 (or the pseudogene TRBV3-2) with TRBJ1-3; no reliable D call. Sequenced sample: peripheral blood. This receptor was taken from a man aged 50-60 years with COVID-19, enrolled during active disease. The CDR3 nucleotides are TGTGCCAGCAGCCAAAACTTCGCCTCTGGAAACACCATATATTTT. Its translation is CASSQNFASGNTIYF.